These 32 T cell receptor beta chains share one sample of origin, sequenced in a study of CD8 T cells in Susac syndrome. Random hexamers served to reverse transcribe about 0.5 to 1 ug RNA. In TCRdb, the immunoSEQ multiplex PCR reads were re-called with MiXCR into one record per CDR3 protein. The sample carries 200,000 or so distinct CDR3 sequences, more than 90% recorded once. The source material was CD4+ T cells from PBMCs. All receptors derive from a human donor with multiple sclerosis.

This chain joins TRBV29-1 and TRBJ1-2; no firm D call. There are 11 residues in the CDR3. Per the germline V gene, CDR1 is SQVTM and CDR2 is ANQGSEA. V lost 4 bases, J lost 6 bases, and 9 bases lay in between. CDR3 amino acids: CSVGYNDGYTF. CDR3 nucleotide sequence: TGCAGCGTTGGATACAACGATGGCTACACCTTC.

The chain joins TRBV9 to TRBJ1-2, with D unresolved. CDR1 is SGDLS and CDR2 is YYNGEE in the germline V gene. Trimming left V 0 bases short and J 6 bases short, with 18 bases between. This CDR3 region has 16 residues. CDR3 amino acids: CASSVGRTVEVNGYTF. The CDR3 region has the DNA TGTGCCAGCAGCGTAGGCAGGACGGTGGAAGTAAATGGCTACACCTTC.

The V call is TRBV30, the J call TRBJ2-1, with a tentative D call TRBD1 (5 bases). Trimming cost V 8 bases and J 2 bases, with 16 bases left between them. CDR1 and CDR2 (germline): GTSNPN, SVGIG (reference sequence). The CDR3 sequence is 14 residues long. The CDR3 reads CALEGANTYNEQFF. In DNA form, the CDR3 reads TGTGCCCTAGAAGGGGCCAATACCTACAATGAGCAGTTCTTC.

This chain joins TRBV4-2 and TRBJ1-5; D not resolved. This CDR3 region has 14 residues. Germline V lookup: CDR1 LGHNA, CDR2 YNFKEQ. Trimming cost V 4 bases and J 1 base, with 8 bases left between them. This CDR3 reads CASSLRASNQPQHF. Written as DNA, the CDR3 is TGTGCCAGCAGCCTCCGGGCGAGCAATCAGCCCCAGCATTTT.

The chain combines TRBV23-1 with TRBJ2-5, with D possibly being TRBD1 (5 bases). TRBV23-1 counts as an open reading frame of uncertain function. The CDR3 has 16 amino acids. V lost 2 bases and J 5 bases, leaving 18 bases between the germline ends. The DNA for the CDR3 is TGCGCCAGCAGTCAAAGTTTACAGGCGGAGATCGAGACCCAGTACTTC. Translating gives CASSQSLQAEIETQYF.

The chain carries TRBV9 and TRBJ2-7; D may match TRBD1 or TRBD2 (5 bases each). Trimming took 3 bases from V and 3 from J, leaving 7 bases between them. Germline loops: CDR1 SGDLS, CDR2 YYNGEE. CDR3 length equals 12 residues. CDR3 protein: CASSGGDYEQYF. The CDR3 region has the DNA TGTGCCAGCAGCGGAGGGGACTACGAGCAGTACTTC.

The J gene is TRBJ1-2, the V gene TRBV28; the D gene is possibly TRBD1 (6 bases). The germline CDR1 and CDR2 sequences are MDHEN and SYDVKM. The CDR3 consists of 13 residues. V dropped 5 bases and J dropped 8 bases, with 15 bases sitting between them. CDR3 DNA: TGTGCCAGCAGTCACCAGGGGCGCGGAGGCTACACCTTC. Its translation is CASSHQGRGGYTF.

The V and J genes are TRBV6-5 and TRBJ2-7; D unresolved. CDR3 length: 16 amino acids. Trimming stripped 0 bases from V and 0 bases from J, with 12 bases between. Germline loops: CDR1 MNHEY, CDR2 SVGAGI. CDR3 DNA sequence: TGTGCCAGCAGTTACTCGTTGTCACGGAGCTCCTACGAGCAGTACTTC. Amino acids: CASSYSLSRSSYEQYF.

This chain links TRBV30 with TRBJ1-5; TRBD1 is a possible D gene (6 bases). Germline loops: CDR1 GTSNPN, CDR2 SVGIG (reference sequence). CDR3 length: 13 amino acids. V dropped 3 bases and J dropped 7 bases, with 13 bases sitting between them. CDR3 DNA sequence: TGTGCCTGGAGAACAGGGATGGGCCAGCCCCAGCATTTT. Translation: CAWRTGMGQPQHF.

The rearrangement joins TRBV12-3 or TRBV12-4 to TRBJ2-7; TRBD2 matches 10 bases. J gave up 2 bases and V 3 bases, and 4 bases lay outside the gene matches. This CDR3 region has 15 residues. CDR3: CASSFLAGGTYEQYF. CDR3 DNA sequence: TGTGCCAGCAGTTTCTTAGCGGGAGGAACCTACGAGCAGTACTTC.

This chain links TRBV15 with TRBJ2-1; no definite D call. The V gene lost 0 bases and the J gene lost 7 bases, with 7 bases spanning the gap. Germline CDR1 reads LNHNV; CDR2 reads YYDKDF (reference sequence). The CDR3 extends over 13 amino acids. The CDR3: CATSRDGVNEQFF. The CDR3 DNA is TGTGCCACCAGCAGAGATGGGGTAAATGAGCAGTTCTTC.

The gene calls are TRBV18 and TRBJ2-7, with no clear D. From germline, CDR1 is KGHSH and CDR2 LQKENI. Deletions cut 4 bases from V and 6 bases from J, with 10 bases between. The CDR3 contains 12 residues. The CDR3 region is CASSRDTSEQYF. The CDR3 DNA sequence: TGTGCCAGCTCACGGGATACGTCCGAGCAGTACTTC.

The chain combines TRBV3-1 with TRBJ1-2, with a tentative D call TRBD1 (6 bases). Deletions cut 4 bases from V and 5 bases from J, with 14 bases between. Germline V gives CDR1 LGHDT, CDR2 YNNKEL (reference sequence). The CDR3 spans 14 residues. The CDR3: CASSPVGTNYGYTF. The CDR3 coding sequence is TGTGCCAGCAGCCCAGTAGGGACAAATTATGGCTACACCTTC.

CDR3 sequence: CASSRRLAGEASTDTQYF. In DNA form, the CDR3 reads TGTGCCAGCAGTCGTCGACTAGCGGGGGAGGCCAGCACAGATACGCAGTATTTT. The chain links TRBV6-1 to TRBJ2-3, with 12 bases fitting TRBD2. Per the germline V gene, CDR1 is MNHNS and CDR2 is SASEGT. J gave up 0 bases and V 5 bases, and 9 bases lay outside the gene matches. The CDR3 loop spans 18 amino acids.

This sequence joins TRBV3-1 and TRBJ1-5; 12 positions match TRBD1. Unmatched junction bases numbered 6, after V lost 1 base and J lost 2 bases. CDR3 size: 18 residues. From germline, CDR1 is LGHDT and CDR2 YNNKEL (reference sequence). The CDR3: CASSQGDRGLGGNQPQHF. The CDR3 DNA sequence: TGTGCCAGCAGCCAAGGGGACAGGGGGCTTGGAGGCAATCAGCCCCAGCATTTT. Complete variable domain (other parts from reference TRBV3-1 and TRBJ1-5): DTAVSQTPKYLVTQMGNDKSIKCEQNLGHDTMYWYKQDSKKFLKIMFSYNNKELIINETVPNRFSPKSPDKAHLNLHINSLELGDSAVYFCASSQGDRGLGGNQPQHFGDGTRLSIL.

J is TRBJ1-5 and V is TRBV20-1; weak D call: TRBD1 (6 bases). CDR1 DFQATT and CDR2 SNEGSKA come from the germline V gene (reference sequence). This CDR3 is built from 13 residues. V gave up 6 bases and J gave up 6 bases, with 15 bases separating them. CDR3 in amino acids: CSALAGGRQPQHF. The CDR3 bases are TGCAGTGCCCTAGCTGGGGGCCGTCAGCCCCAGCATTTT.

The chain employs TRBV5-1 and TRBJ2-5, with 14 bases identical to TRBD2. V lost 4 bases and J lost 4; bases outside the gene matches: 15. The CDR3 extends over 19 amino acids. Looked up from germline, CDR1 is SGHRS and CDR2 is YFSETQ. CDR3 region: CASSLWGLAGVRIVETQYF. CDR3 sequence (DNA): TGCGCCAGCAGCCTGTGGGGACTAGCGGGAGTACGGATCGTAGAGACCCAGTACTTC.

This chain connects TRBV7-9 to TRBJ2-7; D gene ambiguous. The CDR3 length is 13 residues. Deletions cut 8 bases from V and 2 bases from J, with 13 bases between. Germline-derived CDR1 and CDR2 are SEHNR and FQNEAQ (reference sequence). CDR3 coding DNA: TGTGCCAGCTTTCATCCCGCAACCTACGAGCAGTACTTC. It yields the protein CASFHPATYEQYF.

CDR3 sequence: CASTNRVWTGELFF. The CDR3 DNA reads TGTGCCAGCACAAACAGGGTGTGGACCGGGGAGCTGTTTTTT. The gene calls are TRBV7-2 and TRBJ2-2; possible D gene TRBD1, 6 bases. Trimming removed 7 bases from V and 5 bases from J, with 14 bases in between. This CDR3 comprises 14 residues. The V gene's germline CDR1 is SGHTA and CDR2 FQGNSA.

CDR3: CASSSRTGRGMNTEAFF. The CDR3 DNA reads TGTGCCAGCAGTTCCCGGACGGGACGAGGCATGAACACTGAAGCTTTCTTT. The chain recombines TRBV27 with TRBJ1-1, with a tentative D call TRBD1 (5 bases). Between the trimmed V and J ends, which lost 4 bases and 0 bases, there was a span of 18 bases. The CDR3 is 17 amino acids. Germline assignment: CDR1 MNHEY and CDR2 SMNVEV (reference sequence).

This chain uses TRBV5-1 with TRBJ2-1; the D is unclear. Trimming shortened V by 7 bases and J by 0 bases, and 11 bases separated the two germline ends. The CDR3 consists of 14 residues. The germline gives CDR1 SGHRS, CDR2 YFSETQ. The CDR3 coding sequence is TGCGCCAGCCAGGTGTCCGGCTCCTACAATGAGCAGTTCTTC. Translation gives CASQVSGSYNEQFF.

V usage is TRBV6-1 and J usage is TRBJ2-7, with TRBD1 matching over 7 bases. Germline lookup yields CDR1 MNHNS and CDR2 SASEGT. The junction had 18 bases not matched to a gene; V was cut back by 6 bases and J by 4 bases. The CDR3 runs 17 residues. The CDR3 loop reads CASRAGTDTTLPYEQYF. CDR3 coding DNA: TGTGCCAGCAGGGCCGGGACAGACACCACTCTGCCTTACGAGCAGTACTTC.

The V gene is TRBV5-4, the J gene TRBJ2-7; TRBD1 or TRBD2 may be the D gene (5 bases each). V was shortened by 4 bases and J by 5 bases, with 16 bases between the two germline ends. The CDR3 has 14 amino acids. Germline-derived CDR1 and CDR2 are SGHNT and YYREEE (reference sequence). CDR3 amino acids: CASSPGRGSDEQYF. The CDR3 DNA is TGTGCCAGCAGCCCGGGGCGAGGGTCCGACGAGCAGTACTTC. The variable domain in full, with the rest retrieved from reference TRBV5-4 and TRBJ2-7, is ETGVTQSPTHLIKTRGQQVTLRCSSQSGHNTVSWYQQALGQGPQFIFQYYREEENGRGNFPPRFSGLQFPNYSSELNVNALELDDSALYLCASSPGRGSDEQYFGPGTRLTVT.

The V and J genes are TRBV7-9 and TRBJ2-1; possibly TRBD2 for D (6 bases). The germline V and J ends were trimmed by 5 bases and 4 bases, with 15 bases remaining between them. From germline, CDR1 is SEHNR and CDR2 FQNEAQ (reference sequence). The CDR3 contains 15 residues. CDR3 sequence: CASSPRGDTYNEQFF. As DNA, the CDR3 is TGTGCCAGCAGCCCGCGGGGCGACACATACAATGAGCAGTTCTTC.

The chain links TRBV4-2 to TRBJ2-1; no clear D gene. The CDR3 contains 12 residues. Germline lookup yields CDR1 LGHNA and CDR2 YNFKEQ. Deletions cut 1 base from V and 8 bases from J, with 6 bases between. In DNA, the CDR3 is TGTGCCAGCAGCCAAGGACCCGATGAGCAGTTCTTC. Protein sequence: CASSQGPDEQFF.

This chain links TRBV5-1 with TRBJ2-7; D not resolved. There are 14 residues in the CDR3. V lost 4 bases to trimming and J lost 6 bases, with 17 bases between them. CDR1 and CDR2 from the germline V gene are SGHRS and YFSETQ. The CDR3 sequence is CASSQSGWRGEQYF. DNA for the CDR3: TGCGCCAGCAGCCAAAGTGGTTGGCGAGGCGAGCAGTACTTC.

The chain is built from TRBV5-4 and TRBJ2-1; TRBD2 aligns across 7 bases. The CDR3 runs 15 residues. Germline-derived CDR1 and CDR2 are SGHNT and YYREEE (reference sequence). The V gene end was trimmed by 4 bases and the J gene end by 7 bases; junction bases not matched to a gene: 11. For the CDR3, the DNA is TGTGCCAGCAGCGCCGGGGCCCCGGGGGGAAATGAGCAGTTCTTC. This codes for CASSAGAPGGNEQFF.

This sequence joins TRBV23-1 and TRBJ2-1; 16 bases line up with TRBD2. TRBV23-1 is classed as an ORF, of uncertain function. This CDR3 has 17 amino acids. Trimming at V came to 6 bases and at J to 7 bases, leaving 9 bases not matched to a gene. CDR3 residues: CASSPSGTSGRANEQFF. The CDR3 DNA reads TGCGCCAGCAGCCCTTCCGGGACTAGCGGGAGGGCGAATGAGCAGTTCTTC.

The J gene is TRBJ1-2, the V gene TRBV10-3; TRBD1 might be the D (6 bases). The CDR3 spans 15 residues. Germline CDR1 ENHRY, CDR2 SYGVKD. V was shortened by 0 bases and J by 4 bases, with 12 bases between the two germline ends. The CDR3 nucleotides are TGTGCCATCAGTGAGTCGCAGGGGTATGGCTATGGCTACACCTTC. The encoded protein is CAISESQGYGYGYTF.

This clonotype was picked up a small number of times. The V gene is TRBV5-1, the J gene TRBJ2-3; the D gene is possibly TRBD2 (6 bases). CDR1 is SGHRS and CDR2 is YFSETQ in the germline V gene. The CDR3 runs to 16 residues. V was cut by 5 bases and J by 0 bases, with 16 bases left in between. The CDR3 nucleotides read TGCGCCAGCAGTTCCCCCGGAGGGACCAGCACAGATACGCAGTATTTT. Translation gives CASSSPGGTSTDTQYF. The whole variable domain, remainder taken from reference TRBV5-1 and TRBJ2-3, is KAGVTQTPRYLIKTRGQQVTLSCSPISGHRSVSWYQQTPGQGLQFLFEYFSETQRNKGNFPGRFSGRQFSNSRSEMNVSTLELGDSALYLCASSSPGGTSTDTQYFGPGTRLTVL.

This rearrangement joins TRBV4-1 to TRBJ2-2; D ambiguous. V was trimmed by 8 bases and J by 1 base, leaving 2 bases between them. From germline, CDR1 is MGHRA and CDR2 YSYEKL. This CDR3 region has 11 residues. CDR3 protein: CASQNTGELFF. The CDR3 DNA sequence: TGCGCCAGCCAGAACACCGGGGAGCTGTTTTTT.

This rearrangement joins TRBV20-1 to TRBJ1-4; no clear D. This CDR3 contains 11 residues. V was pared by 8 bases and J by 0 bases, with 4 bases between. Germline loops: CDR1 DFQATT, CDR2 SNEGSKA (reference sequence). Here the CDR3 reads CSLPTNEKLFF. CDR3 DNA: TGCAGTCTCCCAACTAATGAAAAACTGTTTTTT.